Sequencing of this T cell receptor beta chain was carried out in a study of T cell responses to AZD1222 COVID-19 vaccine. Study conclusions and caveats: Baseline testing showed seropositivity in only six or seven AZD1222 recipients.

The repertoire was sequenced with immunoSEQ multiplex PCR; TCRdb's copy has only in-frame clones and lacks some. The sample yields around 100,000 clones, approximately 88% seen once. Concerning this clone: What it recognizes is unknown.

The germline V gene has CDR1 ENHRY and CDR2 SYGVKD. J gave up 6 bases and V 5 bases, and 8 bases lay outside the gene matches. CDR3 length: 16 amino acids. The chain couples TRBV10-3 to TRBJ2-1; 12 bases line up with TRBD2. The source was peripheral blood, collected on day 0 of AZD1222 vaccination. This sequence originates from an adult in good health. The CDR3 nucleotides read TGTGCCATCAGTTTAGGACTAGCGGGAAATTTCAATGAGCAGTTCTTC. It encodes CAISLGLAGNFNEQFF.